This T cell receptor (beta chain) was documented in a study of CD8 T cells in ankylosing spondylitis. Findings and limits, study-wide: Matched ankylosing spondylitis synovial fluid reportedly showed significant enrichment of disease-linked clones. Ankylosing spondylitis blood appeared to carry a characteristic TCR beta motif of several highly homologous variants.

This clonotype was detected many times. Its antigen is not known. Germline V gene sequence: CDR1 KGHSH, CDR2 LQKENI. The CDR3 loop spans 15 amino acids. With 2 bases clipped from V and 7 bases from J, the junction kept 4 bases outside the gene matches. Using quantitative 5'-RACE with molecular barcodes, the authors made TCR beta libraries. TCRdb fed the 5' RACE reads into MiXCR, producing one record per CDR3 protein. Of about 130,000 distinct CDR3 sequences in the sample, 7% to 10% were seen once. The specimen sequenced was blood, either unsorted or a sorted T cell fraction (not recorded which). The receptor's source is a male donor with ankylosing spondylitis or in good health (not recorded which). The chain recombines TRBV18 with TRBJ2-6; 8 bases line up with TRBD1. The CDR3 reads CASSPSGTGANVLTF. CDR3 nucleotide sequence: TGTGCCAGCTCACCATCCGGGACAGGAGCCAACGTCCTGACTTTC. Combining the CDR3 with reference TRBV18 and TRBJ2-6 gives the whole variable domain NAGVMQNPRHLVRRRGQEARLRCSPMKGHSHVYWYRQLPEEGLKFMVYLQKENIIDESGMPKERFSAEFPKEGPSILRIQQVVRGDSAAYFCASSPSGTGANVLTFGAGSRLTVL.